Shown below are 8 T cell receptor beta chains from a single sample sequenced in a study of regulatory T cells in long-lasting Graves disease. Time point reported: newly diagnosed GD, antithyroid drugs for less than 3 months. PBMC-extracted RNA yielded the TCR library. Construction of TCR beta libraries relied on iRepertoire HTBI primers and on Arm-PCR targeting CDR3 regions. TCRdb reanalysed the multiplex PCR reads using MiXCR and keeps one entry per CDR3 protein. The repertoire holds 440,000 or so distinct CDR3 sequences, with 14% to 15% as singletons. The same sample was also used in a study of T cells in Graves' hyperthyroidism and ophthalmopathy.

This specimen was peripheral blood mononuclear cells (PBMCs), taken at new diagnosis, from a patient treated with antithyroid drugs. The receptors shown here come from a woman between 25 and 40 years old with Graves disease.

This clonotype has a count of ten or more. The chain uses TRBV7-3 and TRBJ2-6, with D possibly called TRBD1 or TRBD2 (5 bases each). V lost 0 bases and J lost 0, with 12 bases in between. Per germline, CDR1 SGHTA and CDR2 FQGTGA. The CDR3 covers 18 residues. The CDR3 DNA follows: TGTGCCAGCAGCTTAACTCCCGGGGCGGGCTCTGGGGCCAACGTCCTGACTTTC. As protein: CASSLTPGAGSGANVLTF.

A few counts support this clonotype. The gene calls are TRBV13 and TRBJ2-4, with D possibly TRBD2 on 6 matching bases. CDR1 is PRHDT, CDR2 FYEKMQ, per germline (reference sequence). The CDR3 is made up of 14 amino acids. With 5 bases removed from V and 6 bases from J, the gap between germline ends came to 14 bases. CDR3 sequence: CASSMGGLVNIQYF. The CDR3 DNA reads as TGTGCCAGCAGCATGGGGGGACTGGTAAACATTCAGTACTTC.

This clonotype was seen many times. V usage is TRBV20-1 and J usage is TRBJ2-1; no definite D call. V dropped 0 bases and J dropped 5 bases, with 8 bases sitting between them. CDR1 is DFQATT, CDR2 SNEGSKA, per germline (reference sequence). This CDR3 has 13 amino acids. Written as DNA, the CDR3 is TGCAGTGCTAGAGATAAATCGGACAATGAGCAGTTCTTC. As protein: CSARDKSDNEQFF.

With regard to this clonotype: A read error may be the cause here, since a much bigger clone is one base away. V is TRBV2 and J is TRBJ1-1, with D hard to call. The germline V gene has CDR1 SNHLY and CDR2 FYNNEI. V was trimmed by 0 bases and J by 1 base, leaving 3 bases between them. This CDR3 spans 13 amino acids. The CDR3, as DNA: TGTGCCAGCAGTGAAGCAAGGAACACTGAAGCTTTCTTT. It is translated as CASSEARNTEAFF.

This chain connects TRBV9 to TRBJ2-2, with no clear D. CDR3 length: 13 residues. Germline CDR1 and CDR2: SGDLS and YYNGEE. V gave up 0 bases and J gave up 5 bases, with 5 bases separating them. The CDR3 region is CASSVESTGELFF. For the CDR3, the DNA is TGTGCCAGCAGCGTAGAAAGTACCGGGGAGCTGTTTTTT.

This clonotype was found many times. The rearrangement links TRBV5-1 to TRBJ2-7; D is undetermined. The CDR3 extends over 14 amino acids. The V gene's germline CDR1 is SGHRS and CDR2 YFSETQ. V was cut by 0 bases and J by 5 bases, with 12 bases left in between. CDR3 protein: CASSLAFPRDEQYF. For the CDR3, the DNA is TGCGCCAGCAGCTTGGCCTTCCCCCGGGACGAGCAGTACTTC. Supplemented by reference TRBV5-1 and TRBJ2-7, the full variable domain reads KAGVTQTPRYLIKTRGQQVTLSCSPISGHRSVSWYQQTPGQGLQFLFEYFSETQRNKGNFPGRFSGRQFSNSRSEMNVSTLELGDSALYLCASSLAFPRDEQYFGPGTRLTVT.

About this clonotype itself: It may be a read error: a sequence one base away is much more abundant. Lacking the conserved final phenylalanine or tryptophan, this CDR3 likely reflects a read error. The chain links TRBV20-1 to TRBJ2-1, with D hard to call. V lost 3 bases and J lost 2, with 2 bases in between. Germline assignment: CDR1 DFQATT and CDR2 SNEGSKA (reference sequence). This CDR3 is built from 11 residues. CDR3 protein: CSARPYNEQFL. The CDR3 DNA reads as TGCAGTGCTAGGCCCTACAATGAGCAGTTCCTC.

This clonotype was picked up a small number of times. This chain links TRBV24-1 with TRBJ2-5; 9 bases agree with TRBD1. The CDR3 extends over 16 amino acids. Unmatched junction bases numbered 6, after V lost 4 bases and J lost 1 base. Germline values: CDR1 KGHDR, CDR2 SFDVKD. The CDR3 nucleotides read TGTGCCACCAGTGAGGGGACAGGGTCCCTCCAAGAGACCCAGTACTTC. Its protein is CATSEGTGSLQETQYF.